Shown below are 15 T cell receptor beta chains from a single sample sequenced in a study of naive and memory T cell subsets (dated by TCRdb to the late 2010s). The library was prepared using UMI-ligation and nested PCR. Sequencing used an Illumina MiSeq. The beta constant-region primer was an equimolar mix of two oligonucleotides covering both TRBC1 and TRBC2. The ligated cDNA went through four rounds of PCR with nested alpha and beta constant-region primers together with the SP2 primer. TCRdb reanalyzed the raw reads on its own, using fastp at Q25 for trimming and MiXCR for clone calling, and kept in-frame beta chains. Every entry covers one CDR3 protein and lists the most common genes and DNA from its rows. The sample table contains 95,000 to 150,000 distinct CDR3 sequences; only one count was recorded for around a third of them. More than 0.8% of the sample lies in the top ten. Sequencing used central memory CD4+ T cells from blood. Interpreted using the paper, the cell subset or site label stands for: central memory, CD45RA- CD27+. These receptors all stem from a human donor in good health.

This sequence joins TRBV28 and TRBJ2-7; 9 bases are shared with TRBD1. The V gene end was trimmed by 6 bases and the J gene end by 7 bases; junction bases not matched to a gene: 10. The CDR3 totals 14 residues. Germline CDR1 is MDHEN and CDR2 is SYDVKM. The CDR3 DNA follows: TGTGCCAGCAGATCAACGGGACAGGGACTAGAGCAGTACTTC. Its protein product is CASRSTGQGLEQYF.

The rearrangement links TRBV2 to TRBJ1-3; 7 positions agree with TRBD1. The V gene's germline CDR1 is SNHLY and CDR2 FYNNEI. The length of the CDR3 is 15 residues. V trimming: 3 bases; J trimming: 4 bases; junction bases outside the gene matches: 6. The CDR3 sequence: CASSEQETGGNTIYF. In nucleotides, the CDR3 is TGTGCCAGCAGTGAGCAGGAGACAGGGGGAAACACCATATATTTT.

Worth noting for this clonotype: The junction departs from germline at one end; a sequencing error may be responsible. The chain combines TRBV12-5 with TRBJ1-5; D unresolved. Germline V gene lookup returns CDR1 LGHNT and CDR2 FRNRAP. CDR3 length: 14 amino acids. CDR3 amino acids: CASGPDGVNQLQHF. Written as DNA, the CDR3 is TGTGCTAGTGGACCAGATGGGGTTAATCAGCTCCAGCATTTT. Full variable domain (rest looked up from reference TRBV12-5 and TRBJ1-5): DARVTQTPRHKVTEMGQEVTMRCQPILGHNTVFWYRQTMMQGLELLAYFRNRAPLDDSGMPKDRFSAEMPDATLATLKIQPSEPRDSAVYFCASGPDGVNQLQHFGDGTRLSIL.

CDR3 in DNA: TGTGCCAGCAGCCTGACGGCGGGCCGTCACTCCTCGGACACTGAAGCTTTCTTT. Translation: CASSLTAGRHSSDTEAFF. This sequence joins TRBV5-5 and TRBJ1-1; no firm D call. Germline values: CDR1 SGHKS, CDR2 YYEKEE (reference sequence). The CDR3 extends over 18 amino acids. Deletions cut 4 bases from V and 3 bases from J, with 25 bases between.

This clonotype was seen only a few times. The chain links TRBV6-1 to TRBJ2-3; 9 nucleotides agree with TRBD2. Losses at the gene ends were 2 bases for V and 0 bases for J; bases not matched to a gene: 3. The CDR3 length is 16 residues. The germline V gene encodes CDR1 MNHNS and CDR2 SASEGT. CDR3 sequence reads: CASSEKTSGSTDTQYF. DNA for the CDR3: TGTGCCAGCAGTGAAAAAACTAGCGGGAGCACAGATACGCAGTATTTT.

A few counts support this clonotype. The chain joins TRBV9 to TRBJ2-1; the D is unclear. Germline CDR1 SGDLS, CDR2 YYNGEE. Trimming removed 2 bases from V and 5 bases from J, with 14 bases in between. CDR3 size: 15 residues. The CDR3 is CASSVALRTDNEQFF. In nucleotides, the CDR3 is TGTGCCAGCAGCGTCGCCTTACGAACGGACAATGAGCAGTTCTTC.

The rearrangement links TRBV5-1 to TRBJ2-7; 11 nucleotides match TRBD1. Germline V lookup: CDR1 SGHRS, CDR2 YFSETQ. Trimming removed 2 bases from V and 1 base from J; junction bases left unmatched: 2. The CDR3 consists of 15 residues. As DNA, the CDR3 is TGCGCCAGCAGCTTCCGGGACAGGGGGTCCTACGAGCAGTACTTC. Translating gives CASSFRDRGSYEQYF.

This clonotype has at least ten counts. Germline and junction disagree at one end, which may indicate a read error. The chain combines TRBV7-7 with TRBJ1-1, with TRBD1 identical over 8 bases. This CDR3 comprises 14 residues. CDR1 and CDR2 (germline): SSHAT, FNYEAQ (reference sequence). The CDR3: CASSPGQGSTEAFF. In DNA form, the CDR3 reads TGTGCTAGCAGCCCTGGACAGGGATCCACTGAAGCTTTCTTT. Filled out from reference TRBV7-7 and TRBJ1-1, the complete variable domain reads GAGVSQSPRYKVTKRGQDVTLRCDPISSHATLYWYQQALGQGPEFLTYFNYEAQPDKSGLPSDRFSAERPEGSISTLTIQRTEQRDSAMYRCASSPGQGSTEAFFGQGTRLTVV.

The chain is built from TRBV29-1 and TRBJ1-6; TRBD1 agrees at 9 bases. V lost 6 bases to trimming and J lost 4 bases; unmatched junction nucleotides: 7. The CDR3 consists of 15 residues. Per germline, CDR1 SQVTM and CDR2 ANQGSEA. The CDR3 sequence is CSVLLGTGYNSPLHF. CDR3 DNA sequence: TGCAGCGTCCTCCTCGGGACAGGGTATAATTCACCCCTCCACTTT. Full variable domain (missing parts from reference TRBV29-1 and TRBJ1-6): SAVISQKPSRDICQRGTSLTIQCQVDSQVTMMFWYRQQPGQSLTLIATANQGSEATYESGFVIDKFPISRPNLTFSTLTVSNMSPEDSSIYLCSVLLGTGYNSPLHFGNGTRLTVT.

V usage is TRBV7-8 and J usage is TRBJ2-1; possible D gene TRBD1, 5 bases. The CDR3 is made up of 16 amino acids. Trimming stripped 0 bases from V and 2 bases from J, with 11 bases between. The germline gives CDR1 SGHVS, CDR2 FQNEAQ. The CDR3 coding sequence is TGTGCCAGCAGCTTAGCCCTGACAGTCCCCTACAATGAGCAGTTCTTC. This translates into CASSLALTVPYNEQFF.

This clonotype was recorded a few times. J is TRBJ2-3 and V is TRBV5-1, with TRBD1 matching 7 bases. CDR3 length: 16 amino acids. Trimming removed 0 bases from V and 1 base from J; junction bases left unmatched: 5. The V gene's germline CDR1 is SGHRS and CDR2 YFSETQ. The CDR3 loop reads CASSLAPTGGTDTQYF. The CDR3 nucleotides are TGCGCCAGCAGCTTGGCCCCCACAGGGGGCACAGATACGCAGTATTTT.

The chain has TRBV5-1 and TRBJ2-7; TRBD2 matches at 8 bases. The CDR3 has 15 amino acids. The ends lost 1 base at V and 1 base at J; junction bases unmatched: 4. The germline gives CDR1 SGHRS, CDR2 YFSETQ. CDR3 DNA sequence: TGCGCCAGCAGCTTGAGCGGGGGAGCTTCCTACGAGCAGTACTTC. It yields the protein CASSLSGGASYEQYF.

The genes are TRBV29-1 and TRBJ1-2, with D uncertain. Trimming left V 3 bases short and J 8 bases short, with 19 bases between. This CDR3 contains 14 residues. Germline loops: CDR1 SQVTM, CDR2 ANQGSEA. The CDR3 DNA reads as TGCAGCGTTGATGGGGAGGCCCTCATAAGAGGCTACACCTTC. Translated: CSVDGEALIRGYTF.

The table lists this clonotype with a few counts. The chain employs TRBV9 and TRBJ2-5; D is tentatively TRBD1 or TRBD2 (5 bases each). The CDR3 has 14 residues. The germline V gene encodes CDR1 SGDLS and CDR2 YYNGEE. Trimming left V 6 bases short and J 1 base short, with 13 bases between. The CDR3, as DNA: TGTGCCAGCACCGTCGGGGCCCTCCAAGAGACCCAGTACTTC. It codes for CASTVGALQETQYF.

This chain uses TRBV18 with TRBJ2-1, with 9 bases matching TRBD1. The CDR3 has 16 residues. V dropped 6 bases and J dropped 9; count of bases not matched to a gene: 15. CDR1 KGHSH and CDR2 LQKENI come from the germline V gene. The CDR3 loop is CASSPTYRGRGGEQFF. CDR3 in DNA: TGTGCCAGCTCGCCGACTTACAGGGGGCGCGGCGGTGAGCAGTTCTTC.